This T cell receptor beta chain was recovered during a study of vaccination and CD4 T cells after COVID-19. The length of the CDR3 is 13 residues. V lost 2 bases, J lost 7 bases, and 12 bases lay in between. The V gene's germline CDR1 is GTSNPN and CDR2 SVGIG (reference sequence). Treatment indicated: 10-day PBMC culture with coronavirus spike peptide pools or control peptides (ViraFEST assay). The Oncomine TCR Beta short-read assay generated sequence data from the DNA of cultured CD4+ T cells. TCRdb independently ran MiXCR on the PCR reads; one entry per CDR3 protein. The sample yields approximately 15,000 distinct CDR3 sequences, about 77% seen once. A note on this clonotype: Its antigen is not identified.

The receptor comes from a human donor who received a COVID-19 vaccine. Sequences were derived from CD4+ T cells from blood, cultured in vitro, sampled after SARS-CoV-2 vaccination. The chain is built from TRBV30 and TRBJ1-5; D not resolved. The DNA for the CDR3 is TGTGCCTGGAGTAGTGGATTCGGACAGCCCCAGCATTTT. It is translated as CAWSSGFGQPQHF.